One T cell receptor beta chain is described in this entry. The data belong to a study of T-cell reconstitution after alpha-beta-depleted transplantation in children. Germline CDR1 and CDR2: KGHSH and LQKENI. The V gene lost 9 bases and the J gene lost 5 bases, with 14 bases spanning the gap. CDR3 length: 13 residues. Library preparation (for TCRbeta) was performed with unique molecular identifiers. MiXCR was run by TCRdb on the PCR reads, yielding one entry per CDR3 protein. The sample has some 350,000 distinct CDR3 sequences, 10% seen once. This sequence was found in a human donor who donated a stem cell graft to a child with acute lymphoblastic leukemia. This chain uses TRBV18 with TRBJ2-1; D is uncertain. Sequencing was performed on PBMCs from the stem cell graft donor, taken from the stem cell graft. For the CDR3, the DNA is TGTGCCAGTTCGAGCCTCTCGGACAATGAGCAGTTCTTC. Protein sequence: CASSSLSDNEQFF.